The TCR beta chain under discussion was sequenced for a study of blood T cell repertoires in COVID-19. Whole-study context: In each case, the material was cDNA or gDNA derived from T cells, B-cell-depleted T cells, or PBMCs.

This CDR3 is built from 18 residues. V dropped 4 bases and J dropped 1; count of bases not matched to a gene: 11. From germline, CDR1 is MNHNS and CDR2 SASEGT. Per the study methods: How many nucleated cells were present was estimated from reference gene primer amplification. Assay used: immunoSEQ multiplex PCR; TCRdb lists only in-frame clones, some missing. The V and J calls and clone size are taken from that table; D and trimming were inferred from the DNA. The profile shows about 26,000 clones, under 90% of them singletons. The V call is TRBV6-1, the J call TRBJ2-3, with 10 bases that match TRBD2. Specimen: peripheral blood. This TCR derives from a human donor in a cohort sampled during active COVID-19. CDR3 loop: CASSGKREGVTGTDTQYF. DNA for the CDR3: TGTGCCAGCAGTGGTAAGCGGGAGGGCGTTACTGGCACAGATACGCAGTATTTT.